These T cell receptor beta chains were read from a single sample in a study of neoadjuvant anti-PD-1 for oral cavity cancer. Libraries were prepared by immunoSEQ multiplex PCR; TCRdb keeps only in-frame clonotypes and omits some of them. Of 75,000 to 100,000 clones in the sample, approximately 80% were seen once. Here the sequenced sample was PBMCs, taken before nivolumab (anti-PD-1) treatment. These receptors were obtained from a person aged 35-79 years with oral cavity squamous cell carcinoma. CDR3s include the opening cysteine and the closing phenylalanine or tryptophan. A D gene is named only where the DNA matches it firmly. Clone size is given for some rows only: seen once, a few or many times, or a class if the clone is expanded.

clone size | D gene | J gene | V gene | CDR3 DNA | CDR3 protein
NA | NA | TRBJ2-3 | TRBV2 | TGTGCCAGCAGGCCGGACGGGTACACAGATACGCAGTATTTT | CASRPDGYTDTQYF
NA | TRBD2 | TRBJ2-5 | TRBV5-1 | TGCGCCAGCAGCCTGCATAGCGGGACGGAGACCCAGTACTTC | CASSLHSGTETQYF
NA | NA | TRBJ2-7 | TRBV2 | TGTGCCAGCAGGCCCACAGGTTTAAACGACGAGCAGTACTTC | CASRPTGLNDEQYF
NA | NA | TRBJ2-7 | TRBV11-2 | TGTGCCAGCAGCCCAGTAGGGGGACCCGCAGAGCGGTACTTC | CASSPVGGPAERYF
NA | TRBD2 | TRBJ2-1 | TRBV19 | TGTGCCAGTAGTATAGAGGCGGGGGGACCCTACAATGAGCAGTTCTTC | CASSIEAGGPYNEQFF
NA | NA | TRBJ1-1 | TRBV30 | TGTGCCTGGAGTCCCCTGGGAACTGAAGCTTTCTTT | CAWSPLGTEAFF
NA | TRBD2 | TRBJ2-2 | TRBV5-1 | TGCGCCAGCAGACTGACCGGGACTAGCACCGGGGAGCTGTTTTTT | CASRLTGTSTGELFF
NA | NA | TRBJ2-4 | TRBV30 | TGTGCCTGGGGCGAGCGGAACATTCAGTACTTC | CAWGERNIQYF
NA | TRBD2 | TRBJ2-7 | TRBV4-2 | TGTGCCAGCAGCCAAGGACAACTAGCGGGAGGTCGAGAGCAGTACTTC | CASSQGQLAGGREQYF
NA | TRBD1 | TRBJ2-1 | TRBV7-8 | TGTGCCAGCAGCTTAAGAACAGGGGGAAATGAGCAGTTCTTC | CASSLRTGGNEQFF
NA | NA | TRBJ2-6 | TRBV5-1 | TGCGCCAGCGTTGCAGGGGATAGCTCTGGGGCCAACGTCCTGACTTTC | CASVAGDSSGANVLTF
few | NA | TRBJ2-4 | TRBV5-6 | TGTGCCAGCAGCTTGCTTTTGAAAAACATTCAGTACTTC | CASSLLLKNIQYF
NA | TRBD2 | TRBJ2-1 | TRBV19 | TGTGCCACCTCCCTCCCTAGCGGGAGGGCCACCTACAATGAGCAGTTCTTC | CATSLPSGRATYNEQFF